Presented here are 5 T cell receptor beta chains from one specimen sequenced in a study of cytomegalovirus exposure and HLA in healthy donors. Sequenced by immunoSEQ multiplex PCR; TCRdb stores in-frame clones only, minus some. The sample contains about 130,000 clones, 70% to 90% of which appear only once. Material for sequencing was PBMCs. The receptor set was obtained from a woman younger than 45 in good health and CMV-seropositive.

This clone was counted between two and nine times. The chain couples TRBV18 to TRBJ2-7; 7 bases are a match to TRBD2. CDR1 and CDR2 (germline): KGHSH, LQKENI. CDR3 length: 16 amino acids. J gave up 1 base and V 5 bases, and 11 bases lay outside the gene matches. CDR3 loop: CASSSREVAVSYEQYF. CDR3 DNA: TGTGCCAGCTCATCCCGGGAGGTGGCAGTTTCCTACGAGCAGTACTTC.

V and J are TRBV13 and TRBJ2-3; 11 nucleotides line up with TRBD1. Losses at the gene ends were 2 bases for V and 3 bases for J; bases not matched to a gene: 4. Germline V gene sequence: CDR1 PRHDT, CDR2 FYEKMQ (reference sequence). This CDR3 region has 16 residues. The CDR3 spells CASSLLGQGATDTQYF. The CDR3 bases are TGTGCCAGCAGCTTACTAGGACAGGGGGCTACAGATACGCAGTATTTT.

This chain links TRBV5-5 with TRBJ2-7; no firm D call. The CDR3 has 13 residues. The ends were cut back, 2 bases at V and 6 bases at J, with 12 bases in the middle. Germline loops: CDR1 SGHKS, CDR2 YYEKEE (reference sequence). The CDR3 DNA sequence: TGTGCCAGCAGCTTAGCGTGGGTGGGCGAGCAGTACTTC. As protein: CASSLAWVGEQYF.

This clone was recorded a few times. V usage is TRBV9 and J usage is TRBJ2-7; 8 bases are a match to TRBD2. CDR1 and CDR2 from the germline V gene are SGDLS and YYNGEE. The CDR3 covers 15 residues. With 3 bases clipped from V and 3 bases from J, the junction kept 8 bases outside the gene matches. The CDR3 sequence: CASSASGSGLYEQYF. Here the CDR3 DNA reads TGTGCCAGCAGCGCCAGCGGGAGCGGGCTCTACGAGCAGTACTTC.

In its sample, this clone was seen a few times. The rearrangement joins TRBV5-1 to TRBJ1-2; TRBD1 aligns across 8 bases. The length of the CDR3 is 14 residues. Per germline, CDR1 SGHRS and CDR2 YFSETQ. V shed 6 bases, J shed 9 bases, and the junction held 13 bases outside the gene matches. This CDR3 reads CASKVDRGTRRYTF. Written as DNA, the CDR3 is TGCGCCAGCAAGGTCGACAGGGGAACTCGTCGCTACACCTTC.